This TCR beta chain is drawn from a study of technical replicates of blood from a few donors. This clone appeared a single time. Germline lookup yields CDR1 LNHDA and CDR2 SQIVND (reference sequence). Between the trimmed V and J ends, which lost 4 bases and 0 bases, there was a span of 12 bases. The CDR3 has 15 residues. Sequencing was performed with immunoSEQ multiplex PCR; in TCRdb, only in-frame clones are kept and a portion is missing. The sample has tens of thousands of clones, 90% seen once. This chain links TRBV19 with TRBJ1-2; unclear D gene. What was sequenced was PBMCs. This receptor was taken from a human donor in good health. Some clones in this sample may be carry-over from other donors' samples. The CDR3 loop reads CASSTFGGTNYGYTF. The CDR3, as DNA: TGTGCCAGTAGTACTTTCGGCGGGACTAACTATGGCTACACCTTC.